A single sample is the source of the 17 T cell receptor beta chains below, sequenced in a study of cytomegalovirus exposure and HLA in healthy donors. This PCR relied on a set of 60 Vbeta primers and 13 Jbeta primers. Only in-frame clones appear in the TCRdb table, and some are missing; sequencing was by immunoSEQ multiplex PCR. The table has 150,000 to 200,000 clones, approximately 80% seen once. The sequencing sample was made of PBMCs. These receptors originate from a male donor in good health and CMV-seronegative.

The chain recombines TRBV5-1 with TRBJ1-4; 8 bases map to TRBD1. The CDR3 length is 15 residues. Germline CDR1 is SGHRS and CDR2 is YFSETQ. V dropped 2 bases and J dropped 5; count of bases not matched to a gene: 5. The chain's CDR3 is CASSLQGEPNEKLFF. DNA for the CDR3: TGCGCCAGCAGCTTACAGGGGGAGCCCAATGAAAAACTGTTTTTT.

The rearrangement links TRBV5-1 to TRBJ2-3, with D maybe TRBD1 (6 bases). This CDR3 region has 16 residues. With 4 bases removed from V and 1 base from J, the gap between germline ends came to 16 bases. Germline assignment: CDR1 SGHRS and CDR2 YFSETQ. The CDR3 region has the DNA TGCGCCAGCAGCCCCGGACACGAGGGGGGCACAGATACGCAGTATTTT. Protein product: CASSPGHEGGTDTQYF.

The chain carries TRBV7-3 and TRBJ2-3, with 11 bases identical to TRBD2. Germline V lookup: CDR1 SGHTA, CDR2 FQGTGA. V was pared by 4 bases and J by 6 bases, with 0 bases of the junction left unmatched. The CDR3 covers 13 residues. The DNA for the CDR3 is TGTGCCAGCAGCTGGACTAGCGGGGATACGCAGTATTTT. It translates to CASSWTSGDTQYF.

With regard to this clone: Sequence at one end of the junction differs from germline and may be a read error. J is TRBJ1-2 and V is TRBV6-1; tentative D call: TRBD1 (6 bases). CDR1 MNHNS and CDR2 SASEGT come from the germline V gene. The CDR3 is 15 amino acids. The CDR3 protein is CASTFTGRIFYGYPF. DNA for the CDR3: TGTGCCAGCACCTTTACAGGGAGAATTTTCTATGGCTACCCCTTC.

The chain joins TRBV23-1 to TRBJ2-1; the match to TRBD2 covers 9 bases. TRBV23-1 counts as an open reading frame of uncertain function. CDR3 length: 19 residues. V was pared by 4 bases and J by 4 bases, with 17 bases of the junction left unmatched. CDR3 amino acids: CASSRLDQREEPDYNEQFF. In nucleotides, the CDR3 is TGCGCCAGCAGTCGGCTTGACCAGCGGGAGGAGCCCGATTACAATGAGCAGTTCTTC.

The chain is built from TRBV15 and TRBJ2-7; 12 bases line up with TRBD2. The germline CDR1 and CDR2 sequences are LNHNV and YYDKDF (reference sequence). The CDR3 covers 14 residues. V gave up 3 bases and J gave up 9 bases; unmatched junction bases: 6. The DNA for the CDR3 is TGTGCCACCAGCAGGGCCGGGACTAGCGGGCCGCAGTACTTC. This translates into CATSRAGTSGPQYF.

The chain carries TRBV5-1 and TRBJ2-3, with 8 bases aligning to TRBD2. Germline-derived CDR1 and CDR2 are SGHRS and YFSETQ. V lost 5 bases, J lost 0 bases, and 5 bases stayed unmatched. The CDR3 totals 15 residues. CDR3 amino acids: CASSLAGRSTDTQYF. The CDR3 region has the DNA TGCGCCAGCAGTTTAGCGGGGAGAAGCACAGATACGCAGTATTTT. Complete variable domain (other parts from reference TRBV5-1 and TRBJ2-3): KAGVTQTPRYLIKTRGQQVTLSCSPISGHRSVSWYQQTPGQGLQFLFEYFSETQRNKGNFPGRFSGRQFSNSRSEMNVSTLELGDSALYLCASSLAGRSTDTQYFGPGTRLTVL.

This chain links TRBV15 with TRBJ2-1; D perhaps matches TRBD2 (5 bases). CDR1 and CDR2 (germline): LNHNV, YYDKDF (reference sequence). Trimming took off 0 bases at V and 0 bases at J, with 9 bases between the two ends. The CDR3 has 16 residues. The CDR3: CATSRDLEASYNEQFF. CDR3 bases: TGTGCCACCAGCAGAGATTTGGAGGCCTCCTACAATGAGCAGTTCTTC. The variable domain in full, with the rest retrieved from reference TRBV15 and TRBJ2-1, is DAMVIQNPRYQVTQFGKPVTLSCSQTLNHNVMYWYQQKSSQAPKLLFHYYDKDFNNEADTPDNFQSRRPNTSFCFLDIRSPGLGDTAMYLCATSRDLEASYNEQFFGPGTRLTVL.

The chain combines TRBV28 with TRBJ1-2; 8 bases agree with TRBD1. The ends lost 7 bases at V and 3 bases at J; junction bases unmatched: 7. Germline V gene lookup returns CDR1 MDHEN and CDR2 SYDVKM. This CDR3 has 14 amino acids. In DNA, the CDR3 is TGTGCCAGCATTCATGACAGGGGTCACTATGGCTACACCTTC. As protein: CASIHDRGHYGYTF.

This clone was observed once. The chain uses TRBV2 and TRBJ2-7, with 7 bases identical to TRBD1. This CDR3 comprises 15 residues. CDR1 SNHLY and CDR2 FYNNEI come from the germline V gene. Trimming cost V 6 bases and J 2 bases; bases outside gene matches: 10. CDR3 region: CASRTGTEGPYEQYF. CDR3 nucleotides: TGTGCCAGCAGGACCGGGACAGAAGGACCCTACGAGCAGTACTTC.

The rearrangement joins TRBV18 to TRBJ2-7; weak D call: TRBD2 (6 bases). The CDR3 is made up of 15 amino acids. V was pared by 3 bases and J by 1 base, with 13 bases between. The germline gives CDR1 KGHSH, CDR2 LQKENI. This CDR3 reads CASSPNGGTSYEQYF. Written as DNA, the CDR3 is TGTGCCAGCTCACCGAACGGAGGGACGTCCTACGAGCAGTACTTC.

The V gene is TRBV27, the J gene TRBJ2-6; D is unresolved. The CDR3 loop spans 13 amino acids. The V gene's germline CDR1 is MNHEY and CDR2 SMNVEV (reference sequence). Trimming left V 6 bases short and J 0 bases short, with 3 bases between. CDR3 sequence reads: CASSSSGANVLTF. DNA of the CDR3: TGTGCCAGCAGCAGCTCTGGGGCCAACGTCCTGACTTTC.

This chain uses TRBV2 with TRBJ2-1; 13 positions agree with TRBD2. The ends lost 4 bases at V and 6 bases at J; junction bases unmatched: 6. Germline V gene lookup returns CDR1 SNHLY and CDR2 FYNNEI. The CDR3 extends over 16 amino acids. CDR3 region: CASSGDTSGGANEQFF. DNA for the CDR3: TGTGCCAGCAGTGGAGATACTAGCGGGGGGGCCAATGAGCAGTTCTTC.

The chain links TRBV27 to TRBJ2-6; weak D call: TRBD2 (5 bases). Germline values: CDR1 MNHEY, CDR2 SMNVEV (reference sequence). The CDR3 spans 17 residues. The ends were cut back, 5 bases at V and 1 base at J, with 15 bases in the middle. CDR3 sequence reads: CASSPGIWTSGANVLTF. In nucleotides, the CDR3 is TGTGCCAGCAGTCCCGGGATATGGACGTCTGGGGCCAACGTCCTGACTTTC.

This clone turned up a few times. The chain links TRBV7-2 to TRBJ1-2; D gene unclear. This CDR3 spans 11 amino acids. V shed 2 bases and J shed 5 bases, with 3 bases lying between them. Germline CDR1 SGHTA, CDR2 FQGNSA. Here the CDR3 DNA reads TGTGCCAGCAGCTTACGTTATGGCTACACCTTC. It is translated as CASSLRYGYTF. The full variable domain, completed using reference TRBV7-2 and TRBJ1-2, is GAGVSQSPSNKVTEKGKDVELRCDPISGHTALYWYRQSLGQGLEFLIYFQGNSAPDKSGLPSDRFSAERTGGSVSTLTIQRTQQEDSAVYLCASSLRYGYTFGSGTRLTVV.

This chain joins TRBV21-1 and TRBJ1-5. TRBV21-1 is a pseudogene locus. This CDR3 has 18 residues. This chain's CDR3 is CASSHTKRIVTGNQPQHF. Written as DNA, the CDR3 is TGTGCCAGCAGCCACACCAAGAGGATAGTGACGGGCAATCAGCCCCAGCATTTT.

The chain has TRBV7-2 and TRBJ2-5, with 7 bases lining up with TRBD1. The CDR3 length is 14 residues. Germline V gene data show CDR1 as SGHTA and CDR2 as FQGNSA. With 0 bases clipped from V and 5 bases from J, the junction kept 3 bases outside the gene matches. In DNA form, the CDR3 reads TGTGCCAGCAGCTTAGCCGGGACAGCCGAGACCCAGTACTTC. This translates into CASSLAGTAETQYF. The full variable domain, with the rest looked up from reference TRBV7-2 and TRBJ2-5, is GAGVSQSPSNKVTEKGKDVELRCDPISGHTALYWYRQSLGQGLEFLIYFQGNSAPDKSGLPSDRFSAERTGGSVSTLTIQRTQQEDSAVYLCASSLAGTAETQYFGPGTRLLVL.